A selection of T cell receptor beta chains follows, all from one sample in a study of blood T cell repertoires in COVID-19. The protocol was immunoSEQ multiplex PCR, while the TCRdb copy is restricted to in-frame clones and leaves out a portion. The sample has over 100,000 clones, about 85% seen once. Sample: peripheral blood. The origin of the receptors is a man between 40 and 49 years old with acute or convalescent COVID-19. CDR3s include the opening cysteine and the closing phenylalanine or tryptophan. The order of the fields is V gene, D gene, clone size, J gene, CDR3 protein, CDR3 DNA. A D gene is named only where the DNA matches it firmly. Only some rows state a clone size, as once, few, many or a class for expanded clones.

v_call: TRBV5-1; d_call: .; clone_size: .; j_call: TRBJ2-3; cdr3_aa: CASSFTGDTQYF; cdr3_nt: TGCGCCAGCAGCTTCACGGGAGATACGCAGTATTTT
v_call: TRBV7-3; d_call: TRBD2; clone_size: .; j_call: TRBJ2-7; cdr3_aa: CASSLGEGEQYF; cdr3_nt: TGTGCCAGCAGCTTAGGGGAGGGTGAGCAGTACTTC
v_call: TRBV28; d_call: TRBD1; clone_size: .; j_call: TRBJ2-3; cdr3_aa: CASSPQGAGSDTQYF; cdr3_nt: TGTGCCAGCAGCCCGCAGGGGGCCGGCTCAGATACGCAGTATTTT
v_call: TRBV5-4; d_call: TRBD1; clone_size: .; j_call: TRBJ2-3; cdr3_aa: CASSRGQTSTDTQYF; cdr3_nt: TGTGCCAGCAGCCGGGGACAGACTAGCACAGATACGCAGTATTTT
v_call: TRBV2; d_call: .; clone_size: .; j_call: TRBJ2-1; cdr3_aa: CASSEALQGSAPQFF; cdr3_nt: TGTGCCAGCAGTGAAGCGCTTCAAGGTAGCGCGCCTCAGTTCTTC
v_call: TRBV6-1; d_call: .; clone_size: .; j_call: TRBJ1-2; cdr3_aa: CASSEALGSTNYGYTF; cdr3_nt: TGTGCCAGCAGTGAAGCACTAGGCAGTACGAACTATGGCTACACCTTC
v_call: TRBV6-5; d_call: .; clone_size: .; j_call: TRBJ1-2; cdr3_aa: CASRDSPYGYTF; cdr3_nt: TGTGCCAGCAGGGACAGTCCTTATGGCTACACCTTC
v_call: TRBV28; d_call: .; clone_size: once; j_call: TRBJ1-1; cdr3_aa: CASSFRTLNHTEAFF; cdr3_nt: TGTGCCAGCAGTTTCCGGACACTCAATCACACTGAAGCTTTCTTT
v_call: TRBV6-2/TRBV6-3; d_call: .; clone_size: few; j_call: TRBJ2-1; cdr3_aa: CASSAPTSRSSYNEQFF; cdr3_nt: TGTGCCAGCAGTGCACCTACTAGCCGAAGCTCCTACAATGAGCAGTTCTTC
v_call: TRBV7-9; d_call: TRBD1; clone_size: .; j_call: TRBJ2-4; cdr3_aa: CASSFDRGDIQYF; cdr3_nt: TGTGCCAGCAGCTTCGACAGGGGAGACATTCAGTACTTC
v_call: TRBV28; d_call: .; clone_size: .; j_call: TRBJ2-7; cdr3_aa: CASSLGSRGEQYF; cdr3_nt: TGTGCCAGCAGTTTAGGGTCTAGGGGTGAGCAGTACTTC
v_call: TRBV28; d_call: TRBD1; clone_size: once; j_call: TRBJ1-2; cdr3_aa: CASSPGQGDGYTF; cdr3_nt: TGTGCCAGCAGCCCTGGACAGGGGGATGGCTACACCTTC
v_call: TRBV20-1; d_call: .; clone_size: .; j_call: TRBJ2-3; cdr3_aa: CSASMRAVSTDTQYF; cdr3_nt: TGCAGTGCTAGTATGCGAGCCGTTAGCACAGATACGCAGTATTTT
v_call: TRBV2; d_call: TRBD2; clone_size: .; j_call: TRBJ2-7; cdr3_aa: CASKALGLAGDEQYF; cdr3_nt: TGTGCCAGCAAGGCCTTGGGACTAGCGGGAGACGAGCAGTACTTC
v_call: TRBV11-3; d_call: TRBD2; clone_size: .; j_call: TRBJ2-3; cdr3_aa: CASSLEGLASDTQYF; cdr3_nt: TGTGCCAGCAGCTTAGAGGGACTAGCATCAGATACGCAGTATTTT
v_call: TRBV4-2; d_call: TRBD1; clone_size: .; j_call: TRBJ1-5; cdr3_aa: CASSQEGILPGTGGQPQHF; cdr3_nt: TGTGCCAGCAGCCAAGAAGGAATTCTACCCGGGACAGGGGGTCAGCCCCAGCATTTT
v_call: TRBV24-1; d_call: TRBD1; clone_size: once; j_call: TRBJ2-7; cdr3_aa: CATSADRQGIYEQYF; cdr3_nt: TGTGCCACCAGTGCCGACCGACAGGGGATCTACGAGCAGTACTTC
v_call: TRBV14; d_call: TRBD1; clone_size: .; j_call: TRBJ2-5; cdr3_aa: CASSRSGQGVGETQYF; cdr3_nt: TGTGCCAGCAGCCGCTCCGGACAGGGGGTTGGCGAGACCCAGTACTTC
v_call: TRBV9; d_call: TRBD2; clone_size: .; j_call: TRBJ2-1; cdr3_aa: CASSVDVLAGNNEQFF; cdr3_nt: TGTGCCAGCAGCGTAGACGTACTAGCGGGAAACAATGAGCAGTTCTTC
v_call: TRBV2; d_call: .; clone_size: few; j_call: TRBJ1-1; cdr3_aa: CASSEEVNTEAFF; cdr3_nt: TGTGCCAGCAGTGAGGAGGTGAACACTGAAGCTTTCTTT
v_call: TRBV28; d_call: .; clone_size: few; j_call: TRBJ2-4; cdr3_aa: CASIKGGGGNIQYF; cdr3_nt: TGTGCCAGCATCAAAGGAGGGGGAGGGAACATTCAGTACTTC
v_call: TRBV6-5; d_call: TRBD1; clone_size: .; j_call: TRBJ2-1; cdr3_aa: CASRQGSYNEQFF; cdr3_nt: TGTGCCAGCAGACAGGGGTCCTACAATGAGCAGTTCTTC
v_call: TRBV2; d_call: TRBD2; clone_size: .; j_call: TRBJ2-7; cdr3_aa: CASSEGLAVLSYEQYF; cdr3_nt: TGTGCCAGCAGTGAAGGACTAGCGGTACTCTCCTACGAGCAGTACTTC
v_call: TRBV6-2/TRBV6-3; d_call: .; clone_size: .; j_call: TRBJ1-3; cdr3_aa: CASSYSTGSGNTIYF; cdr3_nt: TGTGCCAGCAGTTACTCGACGGGTTCTGGAAACACCATATATTTT
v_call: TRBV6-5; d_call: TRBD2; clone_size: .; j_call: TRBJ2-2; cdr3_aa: CASRISGGVAGELFF; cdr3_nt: TGTGCCAGCAGGATTAGCGGGGGGGTTGCCGGGGAGCTGTTTTTT
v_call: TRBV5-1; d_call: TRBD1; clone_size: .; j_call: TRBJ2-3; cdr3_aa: CASSFYPPGQGTDTQYF; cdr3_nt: TGCGCCAGCAGCTTTTATCCACCGGGACAGGGAACAGATACGCAGTATTTT
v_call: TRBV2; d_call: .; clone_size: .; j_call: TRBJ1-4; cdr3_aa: CASSATGLTNEKLFF; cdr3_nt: TGTGCCAGCAGTGCCACAGGGTTAACTAATGAAAAACTGTTTTTT
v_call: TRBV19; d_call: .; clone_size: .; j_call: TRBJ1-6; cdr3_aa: CASRTDSSYNSPLHF; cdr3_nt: TGTGCCAGCCGGACAGACAGCTCCTATAATTCACCCCTCCACTTT
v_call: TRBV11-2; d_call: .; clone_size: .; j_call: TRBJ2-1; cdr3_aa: CASSQVDYNEQFF; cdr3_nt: TGTGCCAGCAGCCAGGTGGACTACAATGAGCAGTTCTTC
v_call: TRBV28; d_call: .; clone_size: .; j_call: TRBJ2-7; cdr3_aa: CASRMVNTYEQYF; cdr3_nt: TGTGCCAGCAGGATGGTCAACACCTACGAGCAGTACTTC
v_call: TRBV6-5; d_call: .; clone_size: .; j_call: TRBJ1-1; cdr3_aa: CASRTSGGTEAFF; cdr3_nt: TGTGCCAGCAGGACCTCGGGGGGCACTGAAGCTTTCTTT
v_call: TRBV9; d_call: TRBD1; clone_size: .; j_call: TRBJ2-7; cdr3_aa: CASSAGQGASEQYF; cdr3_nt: TGTGCCAGCAGCGCCGGACAGGGGGCGAGCGAGCAGTACTTC
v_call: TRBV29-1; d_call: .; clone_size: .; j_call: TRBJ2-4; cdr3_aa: CSAASGAKNIQYF; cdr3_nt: TGCAGCGCAGCCTCGGGGGCCAAAAACATTCAGTACTTC
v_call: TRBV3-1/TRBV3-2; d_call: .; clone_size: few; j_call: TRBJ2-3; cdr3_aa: CASSRGAVTQYF; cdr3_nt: TGTGCCAGCAGCCGCGGGGCGGTTACGCAGTATTTT
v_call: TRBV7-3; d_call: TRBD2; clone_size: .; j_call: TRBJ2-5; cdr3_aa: CASSETSGSETQYF; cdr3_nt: TGTGCCAGCAGCGAGACTAGCGGGTCAGAGACCCAGTACTTC
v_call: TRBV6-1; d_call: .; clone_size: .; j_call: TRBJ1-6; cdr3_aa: CASSEWGRSSYNSPLHF; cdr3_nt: TGTGCCAGCAGTGAATGGGGCAGGAGCTCCTATAATTCACCCCTCCACTTT
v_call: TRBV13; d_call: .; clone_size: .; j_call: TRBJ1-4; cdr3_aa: CASSLALNEKLFF; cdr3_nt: TGTGCCAGCAGCTTAGCTCTTAATGAAAAACTGTTTTTT
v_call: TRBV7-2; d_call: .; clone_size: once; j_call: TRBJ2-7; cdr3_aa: CASSLSSSEYEQYF; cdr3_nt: TGTGCCAGCAGCTTATCGTCTAGCGAGTACGAGCAGTACTTC
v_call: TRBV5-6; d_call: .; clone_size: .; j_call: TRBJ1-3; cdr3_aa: CASSLDIGRVGNTIYF; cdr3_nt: TGTGCCAGCAGCTTGGATATTGGCCGGGTTGGAAACACCATATATTTT
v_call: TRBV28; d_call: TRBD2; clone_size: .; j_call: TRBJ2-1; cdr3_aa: CASSSRGGVRNEQFF; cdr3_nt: TGTGCCAGCAGCTCGCGGGGGGGCGTTCGAAATGAGCAGTTCTTC
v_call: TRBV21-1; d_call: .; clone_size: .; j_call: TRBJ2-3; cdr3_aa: CASSKRKGQGTDTQYF; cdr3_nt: TGTGCCAGCAGCAAAAGGAAGGGACAGGGGACAGATACGCAGTATTTT
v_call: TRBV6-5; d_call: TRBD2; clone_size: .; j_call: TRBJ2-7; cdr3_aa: CASSLGTSGRKGQYF; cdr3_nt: TGTGCCAGCAGTTTAGGGACTAGCGGGAGGAAGGGGCAGTACTTC
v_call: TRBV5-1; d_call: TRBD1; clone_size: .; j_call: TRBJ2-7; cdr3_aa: CASSLATQGADEQYF; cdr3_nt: TGCGCCAGCAGCTTGGCCACGCAGGGGGCCGACGAGCAGTACTTC
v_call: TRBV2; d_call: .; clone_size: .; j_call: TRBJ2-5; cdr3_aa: CASSGVWGALQETQYF; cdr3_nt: TGTGCCAGCAGTGGCGTCTGGGGAGCACTCCAAGAGACCCAGTACTTC
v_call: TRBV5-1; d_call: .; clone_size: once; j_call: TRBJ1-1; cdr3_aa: CASSNTGIRTEAFF; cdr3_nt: TGCGCCAGCAGCAATACAGGGATTCGCACTGAAGCTTTCTTT